The clone carrying this TCR beta chain has more than one count but fewer than ten. Antigen unknown. This sample is part of a study of T cells in localized non-small cell lung cancer. Study-level results: The highest T cell clonality was in uninvolved adjacent lung, above tumor.

This table comes from immunoSEQ multiplex PCR, and its TCRdb copy is limited to in-frame clones, with some not included. Of 25,000 to 35,000 clones listed, roughly nine tenths are singletons. Trimming cost V 4 bases and J 4 bases, with 8 bases left between them. Germline CDR1 is SGDLS and CDR2 is YYNGEE. The CDR3 runs 12 residues. The rearrangement links TRBV9 to TRBJ1-1; D call uncertain. This TCR was recovered from a woman between 40 and 69 years old with stage I lung adenocarcinoma. This specimen consisted of peripheral blood, obtained before any cancer treatment. The CDR3 here is CASSPGATEAFF. CDR3 in DNA: TGTGCCAGCAGCCCGGGCGCCACTGAAGCTTTCTTT.